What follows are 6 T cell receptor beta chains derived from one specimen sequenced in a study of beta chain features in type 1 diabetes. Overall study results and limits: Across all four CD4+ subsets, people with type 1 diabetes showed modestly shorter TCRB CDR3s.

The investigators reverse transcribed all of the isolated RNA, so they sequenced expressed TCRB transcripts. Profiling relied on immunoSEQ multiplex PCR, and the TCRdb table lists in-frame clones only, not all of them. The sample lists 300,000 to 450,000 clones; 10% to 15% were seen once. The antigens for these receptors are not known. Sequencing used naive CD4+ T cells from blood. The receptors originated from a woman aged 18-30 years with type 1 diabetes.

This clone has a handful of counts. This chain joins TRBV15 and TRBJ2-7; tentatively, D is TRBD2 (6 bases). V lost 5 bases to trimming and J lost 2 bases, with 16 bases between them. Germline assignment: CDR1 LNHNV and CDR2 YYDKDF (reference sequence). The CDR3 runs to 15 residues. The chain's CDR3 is CATSPRGSGAYEQYF. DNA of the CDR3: TGTGCCACCAGCCCACGAGGTAGCGGCGCCTACGAGCAGTACTTC.

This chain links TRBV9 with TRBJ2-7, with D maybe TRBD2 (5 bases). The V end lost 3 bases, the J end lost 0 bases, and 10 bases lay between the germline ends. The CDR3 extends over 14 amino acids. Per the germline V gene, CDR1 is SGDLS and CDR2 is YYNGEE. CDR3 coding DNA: TGTGCCAGCAGCGCAAGTAGCGTCTCCTACGAGCAGTACTTC. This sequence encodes CASSASSVSYEQYF. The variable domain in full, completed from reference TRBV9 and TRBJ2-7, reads DSGVTQTPKHLITATGQRVTLRCSPRSGDLSVYWYQQSLDQGLQFLIQYYNGEERAKGNILERFSAQQFPDLHSELNLSSLELGDSALYFCASSASSVSYEQYFGPGTRLTVT.

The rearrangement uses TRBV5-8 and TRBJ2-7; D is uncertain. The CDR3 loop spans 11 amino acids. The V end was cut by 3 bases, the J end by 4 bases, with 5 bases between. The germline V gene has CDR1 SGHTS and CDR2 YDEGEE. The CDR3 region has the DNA TGTGCCAGCAGCTCCCGGTACGAGCAGTACTTC. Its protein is CASSSRYEQYF.

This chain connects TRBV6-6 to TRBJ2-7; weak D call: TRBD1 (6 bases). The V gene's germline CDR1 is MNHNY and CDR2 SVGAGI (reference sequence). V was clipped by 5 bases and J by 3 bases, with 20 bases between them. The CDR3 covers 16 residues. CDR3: CASSTSGGRTIYEQYF. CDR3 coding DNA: TGTGCCAGCAGTACGTCTGGGGGCCGAACCATCTACGAGCAGTACTTC.

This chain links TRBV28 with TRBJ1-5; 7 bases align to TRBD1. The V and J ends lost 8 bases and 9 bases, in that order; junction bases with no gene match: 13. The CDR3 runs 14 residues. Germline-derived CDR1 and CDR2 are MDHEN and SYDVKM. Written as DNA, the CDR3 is TGTGCCAGCTACACAGGGGCCGAAAGGGCGCCCCAGCATTTT. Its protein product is CASYTGAERAPQHF.

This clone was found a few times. The CDR3 DNA is TGTGCCAGCAGCCGGGACAGGGGCGAAAAACTGTTTTTT. This translates into CASSRDRGEKLFF. The genes are TRBV5-6 and TRBJ1-4, with 10 bases aligning to TRBD1. The V segment lost 4 bases and the J segment 8 bases; nucleotides outside the gene matches: 2. Germline values: CDR1 SGHDT, CDR2 YYEEEE. The CDR3 extends over 13 amino acids.